This T cell receptor (beta chain) was captured in a study of cytomegalovirus exposure and HLA in healthy donors. The study, taken as a whole, reports: Subsequent analysis of the 120 or so validation repertoires found a tendency for first-cohort TCR clusters to co-occur.

Sequencing was performed with immunoSEQ multiplex PCR; in TCRdb, only in-frame clones are kept and a portion is missing. The sample has 200,000 to 250,000 clones, 65% to 85% seen once; the top ten hold roughly an eighth. V was clipped by 4 bases and J by 7 bases; unmatched bases: 6. The CDR3 spans 15 residues. CDR1 and CDR2 (germline): SGHRS, YFSETQ. A remark on this clone: What it binds is not known.

The sequence was collected from a woman aged 25-40 years in good health and CMV-seropositive. Sequenced material: PBMCs. The V and J genes are TRBV5-1 and TRBJ2-1, with 12 nucleotides matching TRBD2. CDR3 DNA sequence: TGCGCCAGCAGCCCGACTAGCGGGAGTGGAAATGAGCAGTTCTTC. Amino acid sequence: CASSPTSGSGNEQFF.